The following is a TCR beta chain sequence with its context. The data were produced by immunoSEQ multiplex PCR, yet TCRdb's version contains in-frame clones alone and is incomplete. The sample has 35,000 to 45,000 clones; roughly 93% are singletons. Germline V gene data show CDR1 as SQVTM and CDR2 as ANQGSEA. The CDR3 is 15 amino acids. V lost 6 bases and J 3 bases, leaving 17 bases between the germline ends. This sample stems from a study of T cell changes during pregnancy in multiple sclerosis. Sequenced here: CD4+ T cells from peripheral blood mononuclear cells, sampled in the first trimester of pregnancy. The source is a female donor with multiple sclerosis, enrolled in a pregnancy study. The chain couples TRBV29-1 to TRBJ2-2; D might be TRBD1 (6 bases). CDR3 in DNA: TGCAGCGTGTCCGAGGGGCAGGGGTACACCGGGGAGCTGTTTTTT. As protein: CSVSEGQGYTGELFF.